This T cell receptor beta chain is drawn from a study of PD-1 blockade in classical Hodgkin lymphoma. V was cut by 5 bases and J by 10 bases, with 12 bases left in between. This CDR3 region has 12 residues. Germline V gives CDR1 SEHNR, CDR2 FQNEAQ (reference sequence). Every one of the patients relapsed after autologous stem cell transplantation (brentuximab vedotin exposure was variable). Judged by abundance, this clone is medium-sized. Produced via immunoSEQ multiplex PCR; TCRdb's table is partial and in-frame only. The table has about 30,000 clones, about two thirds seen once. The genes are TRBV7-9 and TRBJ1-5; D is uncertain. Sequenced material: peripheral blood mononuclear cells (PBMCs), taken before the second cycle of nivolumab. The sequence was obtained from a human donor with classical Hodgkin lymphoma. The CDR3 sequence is CASSRETVPQHF. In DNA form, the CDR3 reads TGTGCCAGCAGCAGAGAAACGGTACCCCAGCATTTT. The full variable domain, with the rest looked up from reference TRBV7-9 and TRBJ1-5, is DTGVSQNPRHKITKRGQNVTFRCDPISEHNRLYWYRQTLGQGPEFLTYFQNEAQLEKSRLLSDRFSAERPKGSFSTLEIQRTEQGDSAMYLCASSRETVPQHFGDGTRLSIL.